Shown below are 3 T cell receptor beta chains from a single sample sequenced in a study of T cell responses to AZD1222 COVID-19 vaccine. The data were produced by immunoSEQ multiplex PCR, yet TCRdb's version contains in-frame clones alone and is incomplete. The sample includes some 83,000 clones, 90% of them seen just once. The specimen was peripheral blood, collected on day 0 of AZD1222 vaccination. These receptors were obtained from an adult in good health.

V gene TRBV5-1 combines with J gene TRBJ1-5; D is ambiguous. CDR1 and CDR2 from the germline V gene are SGHRS and YFSETQ. The V and J ends lost 4 bases and 4 bases respectively, with 12 bases between them. This CDR3 contains 14 residues. The CDR3 sequence is CASSPGLANQPQHF. The DNA of the CDR3 is TGCGCCAGCAGCCCCGGGCTTGCGAATCAGCCCCAGCATTTT. The entire variable domain, with the rest obtained from reference TRBV5-1 and TRBJ1-5, is as follows: KAGVTQTPRYLIKTRGQQVTLSCSPISGHRSVSWYQQTPGQGLQFLFEYFSETQRNKGNFPGRFSGRQFSNSRSEMNVSTLELGDSALYLCASSPGLANQPQHFGDGTRLSIL.

The chain links TRBV28 to TRBJ1-4; possible D gene TRBD1, 5 bases. The germline CDR1 and CDR2 sequences are MDHEN and SYDVKM. CDR3 length: 17 amino acids. Trimming left V 2 bases short and J 4 bases short, with 17 bases between. The CDR3 loop is CASSLVGQLKRNEKLFF. In DNA form, the CDR3 reads TGTGCCAGCAGTTTAGTAGGACAACTCAAACGTAATGAAAAACTGTTTTTT.

V gene TRBV7-8 combines with J gene TRBJ1-2; D is unresolved. Germline V gene sequence: CDR1 SGHVS, CDR2 FQNEAQ. CDR3 length: 14 residues. Trimming took off 5 bases at V and 2 bases at J, with 12 bases between the two ends. The CDR3 DNA sequence: TGTGCCAGCAGCCCAGGTGCCGGAAACTATGGCTACACCTTC. Protein: CASSPGAGNYGYTF.